The source of this T cell receptor (beta chain) is a study of blood T cell repertoires in COVID-19. The assay was immunoSEQ multiplex PCR, and TCRdb's table has in-frame clones only and misses some. The sample holds fewer than 400,000 clones, about nine tenths seen once. This CDR3 contains 15 residues. The V and J ends lost 1 base and 6 bases respectively, with 13 bases between them. CDR1 is LGHDT, CDR2 YNNKEL, per germline (reference sequence). The sequence derives from a woman in her thirties who had recovered from COVID-19. The chain carries TRBV3-1 (or the pseudogene TRBV3-2) and TRBJ2-1; TRBD1 is a possible D gene (6 bases). The sample comprised PBMCs or T cells enriched from blood (not recorded which). The CDR3 DNA sequence: TGTGCCAGCAGCCAAGGACAGGCCCCTAGCAATGAGCAGTTCTTC. Translation gives CASSQGQAPSNEQFF.